What follows are 21 T cell receptor beta chains derived from one specimen sequenced in a study of human T cells and chemical hapten exposure. As to time point: patch test 1, 2 weeks after DPC sensitization. Sample treatment: therapeutic diphenylcyclopropenone sensitization with weekly scalp DPC. TCRdb itself ran the RACE reads through MiXCR, one entry per CDR3 protein. The sample shows 75,000 to 100,000 distinct CDR3 sequences, 9.5% to 15% of them seen only once. Sequencing used whole blood, obtained in connection with sensitization to the hapten diphenylcyclopropenone (DPC). The source is a woman aged 35 to 49 with alopecia areata. Some clones in this sample may be carry-over from other donors' samples.

This clonotype appeared a few times. V gene TRBV5-1 combines with J gene TRBJ2-3, with a possible D match to TRBD1 (5 bases). Trimming stripped 0 bases from V and 5 bases from J, with 10 bases between. From germline, CDR1 is SGHRS and CDR2 YFSETQ. The CDR3 totals 14 residues. The CDR3 protein is CASSLGMGLDTQYF. The CDR3 DNA is TGCGCCAGCAGCTTGGGAATGGGGCTAGATACGCAGTATTTT.

V usage is TRBV7-2 and J usage is TRBJ1-1, with D possibly matching TRBD1 (6 bases). V was pared by 3 bases and J by 7 bases, with 12 bases between. The CDR3 is 13 residues long. Germline V gene sequence: CDR1 SGHTA, CDR2 FQGNSA. The CDR3 sequence is CASSFRGPLEAFF. Here the CDR3 DNA reads TGTGCCAGCAGCTTCAGGGGCCCTCTTGAAGCTTTCTTT.

In its sample, this clonotype was seen many times. The genes are TRBV7-9 and TRBJ2-3; no firm D call. This CDR3 has 15 residues. The ends were cut back, 5 bases at V and 2 bases at J, with 14 bases in the middle. Germline CDR1 and CDR2: SEHNR and FQNEAQ (reference sequence). Here the CDR3 DNA reads TGTGCCAGCAGCACGACTCTTGCCAACACAGATACGCAGTATTTT. Translation gives CASSTTLANTDTQYF.

This clonotype was observed many times. The rearrangement joins TRBV3-1 to TRBJ1-3; no clear D. Per the germline V gene, CDR1 is LGHDT and CDR2 is YNNKEL (reference sequence). The V end lost 5 bases, the J end lost 0 bases, and 11 bases lay between the germline ends. The CDR3 totals 15 residues. DNA for the CDR3: TGTGCCAGCAGCTCCCCGACACTCTCTGGAAACACCATATATTTT. It is translated as CASSSPTLSGNTIYF.

This clonotype was seen a handful of times. The chain joins TRBV5-1 to TRBJ1-6; D remains unclear. With 7 bases removed from V and 9 bases from J, the gap between germline ends came to 5 bases. The CDR3 runs to 10 residues. Germline CDR1 and CDR2: SGHRS and YFSETQ. CDR3: CASHRSPLHF. The CDR3 nucleotides read TGCGCCAGCCATCGTTCACCCCTCCACTTT.

This clonotype was observed many times. The rearrangement uses TRBV6-2 or TRBV6-3 and TRBJ1-1, with no clear D. Germline V lookup: CDR1 MNHEY, CDR2 SVGEGT. V lost 0 bases, J lost 4 bases, and 15 bases lay in between. This CDR3 has 16 amino acids. The CDR3 region is CASSYSPAPGSTEAFF. In DNA form, the CDR3 reads TGTGCCAGCAGTTACTCGCCCGCCCCGGGGAGCACTGAAGCTTTCTTT.

The chain employs TRBV5-1 and TRBJ1-4, with unresolved D. The V and J ends lost 4 bases and 5 bases respectively, with 9 bases between them. Germline V CDR1 and CDR2: SGHRS, YFSETQ. The CDR3 covers 13 residues. The CDR3 here is CASSRSPNEKLFF. CDR3 sequence (DNA): TGCGCCAGCAGCAGGAGTCCGAATGAAAAACTGTTTTTT.

The chain uses TRBV30 and TRBJ2-3; 7 nucleotides match TRBD2. CDR3 length: 16 amino acids. V lost 3 bases to trimming and J lost 5 bases; unmatched junction nucleotides: 14. Looked up from germline, CDR1 is GTSNPN and CDR2 is SVGIG (reference sequence). DNA of the CDR3: TGTGCCTGGAGCCTTGCCGCCGACGGGAGGCAAGATACGCAGTATTTT. As protein: CAWSLAADGRQDTQYF.

This clonotype was observed a single time. The rearrangement uses TRBV7-2 and TRBJ2-3; D is ambiguous. Germline V lookup: CDR1 SGHTA, CDR2 FQGNSA. The ends were cut back, 1 base at V and 0 bases at J, with 14 bases in the middle. The CDR3 consists of 17 residues. The CDR3 DNA reads TGTGCCAGCAGCTTAGGGCGTAGCAGCCCTAGCACAGATACGCAGTATTTT. This translates into CASSLGRSSPSTDTQYF.

This clonotype was counted ten times or more. This chain joins TRBV5-1 and TRBJ1-1; perhaps TRBD1 as D (6 bases). The V end lost 2 bases, the J end lost 3 bases, and 14 bases lay between the germline ends. Germline V gene data show CDR1 as SGHRS and CDR2 as YFSETQ. The CDR3 runs 15 residues. CDR3 bases: TGCGCCAGCAGCTTCGGGGGGCTGGGGGACACTGAAGCTTTCTTT. Translation gives CASSFGGLGDTEAFF. Using reference TRBV5-1 and TRBJ1-1 for the parts outside the CDR3, the full variable domain is KAGVTQTPRYLIKTRGQQVTLSCSPISGHRSVSWYQQTPGQGLQFLFEYFSETQRNKGNFPGRFSGRQFSNSRSEMNVSTLELGDSALYLCASSFGGLGDTEAFFGQGTRLTVV.

The chain recombines TRBV20-1 with TRBJ2-7; D is perhaps TRBD1 or TRBD2 (5 bases each). V lost 6 bases and J lost 0, with 15 bases in between. The CDR3 is made up of 14 amino acids. CDR1 DFQATT and CDR2 SNEGSKA come from the germline V gene (reference sequence). The DNA for the CDR3 is TGCAGTGCGCTAGGGACCACCTCCTCCTACGAGCAGTACTTC. This codes for CSALGTTSSYEQYF.

This clonotype has only a few counts. V gene TRBV12-3 or TRBV12-4 combines with J gene TRBJ1-4, with 8 bases lining up with TRBD1. The J segment lost 4 bases and the V segment lost 10 bases, leaving 8 bases of the junction unmatched. CDR3 length equals 14 residues. CDR3 region: CATRQGHYNEKLFF. CDR3 DNA sequence: TGTGCCACAAGACAGGGGCATTATAATGAAAAACTGTTTTTT.

This clonotype occurred many times. J is TRBJ2-5 and V is TRBV28, with 7 bases lining up with TRBD2. The V segment lost 10 bases and the J segment 0 bases; nucleotides outside the gene matches: 14. This CDR3 is built from 16 residues. Germline V lookup: CDR1 MDHEN, CDR2 SYDVKM. The CDR3 here is CATSPVGGRDQETQYF. Here the CDR3 DNA reads TGTGCCACCTCTCCCGTGGGCGGGAGAGACCAAGAGACCCAGTACTTC. The full variable domain, completed using reference TRBV28 and TRBJ2-5, is DVKVTQSSRYLVKRTGEKVFLECVQDMDHENMFWYRQDPGLGLRLIYFSYDVKMKEKGDIPEGYSVSREKKERFSLILESASTNQTSMYLCATSPVGGRDQETQYFGPGTRLLVL.

This clonotype was counted ten times or more. This chain connects TRBV28 to TRBJ1-2, with 7 bases identical to TRBD1. Germline loops: CDR1 MDHEN, CDR2 SYDVKM. The CDR3 is made up of 15 amino acids. The trim removed 5 bases at V and 2 bases at J, leaving 8 bases unmatched. The CDR3 sequence: CASSPGQTLNYGYTF. In DNA, the CDR3 is TGTGCCAGCAGTCCGGGACAGACTCTCAACTATGGCTACACCTTC.

The table lists this clonotype with a few counts. The rearrangement uses TRBV19 and TRBJ2-3, with 15 bases matching TRBD2. V shed 4 bases, J shed 6 bases, and the junction held 2 bases outside the gene matches. The CDR3 consists of 15 residues. The V gene's germline CDR1 is LNHDA and CDR2 SQIVND (reference sequence). The CDR3 DNA sequence: TGTGCCAGTAGTAGGGGACTAGCGGGAGGCGATACGCAGTATTTT. It codes for CASSRGLAGGDTQYF.

This clonotype appeared a few times. The chain links TRBV18 to TRBJ2-1; D is undetermined. Trimming took off 2 bases at V and 0 bases at J, with 8 bases between the two ends. Per germline, CDR1 KGHSH and CDR2 LQKENI. The CDR3 sequence is 15 residues long. CDR3 sequence reads: CASSPVWSSYNEQFF. CDR3 coding DNA: TGTGCCAGCTCACCAGTTTGGAGCTCCTACAATGAGCAGTTCTTC.

The V and J genes are TRBV11-2 and TRBJ2-2; TRBD1 is a possible D gene (6 bases). The germline V gene encodes CDR1 SGHAT and CDR2 FQNNGV. Trimming took 1 base from V and 5 from J, leaving 8 bases between them. This CDR3 has 14 residues. CDR3 nucleotides: TGTGCCAGCAGCTTAGGACAGGCAACCGGGGAGCTGTTTTTT. It codes for CASSLGQATGELFF.

This clonotype was found a few times. The V gene is TRBV7-2, the J gene TRBJ2-1; D gene unclear. Trimming removed 4 bases from V and 8 bases from J, with 18 bases in between. This CDR3 is built from 15 residues. CDR1 SGHTA and CDR2 FQGNSA come from the germline V gene. CDR3 region: CASSSTVGLIDEQFF. The CDR3 nucleotides are TGTGCCAGCAGCTCCACGGTAGGGCTTATAGATGAGCAGTTCTTC.

A few counts support this clonotype. The rearrangement uses TRBV28 and TRBJ2-7; D is uncertain. CDR3 size: 14 residues. Germline values: CDR1 MDHEN, CDR2 SYDVKM. Trimming shortened V by 0 bases and J by 7 bases, and 13 bases separated the two germline ends. Written as DNA, the CDR3 is TGTGCCAGCAGTTTATGCATTGGGTCGTGTGAGCAGTACTTC. The encoded protein is CASSLCIGSCEQYF. The whole variable domain, remainder taken from reference TRBV28 and TRBJ2-7, is DVKVTQSSRYLVKRTGEKVFLECVQDMDHENMFWYRQDPGLGLRLIYFSYDVKMKEKGDIPEGYSVSREKKERFSLILESASTNQTSMYLCASSLCIGSCEQYFGPGTRLTVT.

This clonotype was detected only a few times. This chain links TRBV23-1 with TRBJ2-2; 7 bases are shared with TRBD1. TRBV23-1 is labeled an ORF, and its function is uncertain. V gave up 10 bases and J gave up 2 bases; unmatched junction bases: 7. This CDR3 comprises 14 residues. The CDR3 DNA is TGCGCCAACCTACAGGGGCCAAACACCGGGGAGCTGTTTTTT. Translation: CANLQGPNTGELFF.

The chain employs TRBV4-3 and TRBJ2-7; 8 bases match TRBD1. The junction had 15 bases not matched to a gene; V was cut back by 0 bases and J by 2 bases. This CDR3 is built from 19 residues. CDR1 is LGHNA, CDR2 YSLEER, per germline. Here the CDR3 reads CASSQDRAGTGYVPYEQYF. The CDR3 DNA is TGCGCCAGCAGCCAAGATCGGGCCGGGACAGGATACGTGCCCTACGAGCAGTACTTC.